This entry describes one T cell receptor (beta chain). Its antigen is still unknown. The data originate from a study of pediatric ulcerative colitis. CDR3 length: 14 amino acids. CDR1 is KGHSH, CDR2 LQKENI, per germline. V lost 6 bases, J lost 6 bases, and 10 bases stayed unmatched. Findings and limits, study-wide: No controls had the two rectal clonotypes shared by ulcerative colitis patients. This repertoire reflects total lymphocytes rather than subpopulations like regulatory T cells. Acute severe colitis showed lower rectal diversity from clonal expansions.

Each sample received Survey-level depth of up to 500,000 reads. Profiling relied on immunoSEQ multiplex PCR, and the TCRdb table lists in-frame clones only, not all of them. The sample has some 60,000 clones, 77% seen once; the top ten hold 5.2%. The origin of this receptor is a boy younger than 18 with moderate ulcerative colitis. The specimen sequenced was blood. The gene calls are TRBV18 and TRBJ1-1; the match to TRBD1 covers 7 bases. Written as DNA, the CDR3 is TGTGCCAGCTCTAGACAGGGCTGGTCCTCTGAAGCTTTCTTT. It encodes CASSRQGWSSEAFF.